This TCR beta chain was profiled in a study of tumor-infiltrating lymphocytes in primary liver carcinoma. Study information: Tumor stage was T1-T3 N0M0, and tumor size was roughly 4 to 11 cm across. About 3.65 to 8 million productive TCRbeta reads were obtained from the samples, with similar numbers across tissue types.

The CDR3 is made up of 15 amino acids. Germline loops: CDR1 SGHRS, CDR2 YFSETQ. The tissue used was unsorted bulk material of 20-30 mg. RNA and DNA were co-extracted from it with the AllPrep DNA/RNA mini kit. Reverse transcription of roughly 480 ng total RNA with a constant-region primer produced TCR beta cDNA. Libraries of TCR beta came from three nested multiplex PCR rounds with slightly modified ARM-PCR. For around 11 cycles apiece, the opening two PCR rounds ran with TRBV1-TRBV30 forward primers and a C-beta reverse primer. TCRdb ran MiXCR on the multiplex PCR reads and lists one entry per CDR3 protein. The data show under 200,000 distinct CDR3 sequences, with just under 85% seen just once and around a sixth held by the top ten.

The genes are TRBV5-1 and TRBJ2-3; tentative D call: TRBD2 (6 bases). Sequences were obtained from tumor tissue from primary liver carcinoma. The sequence derives from a man in his forties or fifties with primary liver carcinoma and hepatitis B virus infection. CDR3 sequence reads: CSSSLDGSTTDTQYF. For the CDR3, the DNA is TGCAGCAGCAGCTTGGACGGGAGTACGACAGATACGCAGTATTTT.